A single sample gave rise to the 13 T cell receptor beta chains below, sequenced in a study of T cells in Graves' hyperthyroidism and ophthalmopathy. Amplification yielded TCR beta CDR3 regions, with RNA transcripts as the source. First-round RT-PCR targeting the TCR CDR3 was performed with the HTBI primer set. In TCRdb, the multiplex PCR reads were re-called with MiXCR into one record per CDR3 protein. The table lists about 550,000 distinct CDR3 sequences, under 25% of them singletons. Sequences were obtained from blood. These receptors all come from a young man with Graves' hyperthyroidism.

The chain uses TRBV4-1 and TRBJ1-3, with TRBD1 as a possible D gene (6 bases). Trimming removed 5 bases at V and 0 bases at J, with 14 bases between. CDR1 is MGHRA and CDR2 is YSYEKL in the germline V gene. The CDR3 is made up of 16 amino acids. The CDR3 coding sequence is TGCGCCAGCAGCGACCCCGCCAGGGGCTCTGGAAACACCATATATTTT. It specifies CASSDPARGSGNTIYF.

This clonotype was seen at least ten times. V and J are TRBV12-3 or TRBV12-4 and TRBJ1-3; 8 bases line up with TRBD1. With V trimmed by 5 bases and J by 1 base, 13 bases remained unmatched. The CDR3 runs to 18 residues. In nucleotides, the CDR3 is TGTGCCAGCAGTACCCTCCTCGGGACAGGTCTTTCTGGAAACACCATATATTTT. It yields the protein CASSTLLGTGLSGNTIYF.

Ten or more counts support this clonotype. V and J are TRBV6-5 and TRBJ2-5; TRBD1 matches at 7 bases. The CDR3 sequence is 14 residues long. J was trimmed by 4 bases and V by 8 bases; bases with no gene match: 10. From germline, CDR1 is MNHEY and CDR2 SVGAGI. CDR3 nucleotide sequence: TGTGCCAGCGAGCTCCCGGGACAGACAGAGACCCAGTACTTC. It encodes CASELPGQTETQYF.

The chain employs TRBV5-1 and TRBJ1-1; 11 bases map to TRBD1. V lost 4 bases to trimming and J lost 3 bases; unmatched junction nucleotides: 8. CDR1 SGHRS and CDR2 YFSETQ come from the germline V gene. This CDR3 has 16 amino acids. The CDR3, as DNA: TGCGCCAGCAGCAATGGACAGGGGGCTTTAGACACTGAAGCTTTCTTT. Amino acid sequence: CASSNGQGALDTEAFF.

This clonotype came up once. The gene calls are TRBV27 and TRBJ2-7; D might be TRBD1 (6 bases). Germline values: CDR1 MNHEY, CDR2 SMNVEV (reference sequence). This CDR3 contains 13 residues. V was trimmed by 6 bases and J by 3 bases, leaving 12 bases between them. CDR3 in DNA: TGTGCCAGCAGCACGGACAGTAGCTACGAGCAGTACTTC. It codes for CASSTDSSYEQYF.

This clonotype was counted only a few times. The chain recombines TRBV10-1 with TRBJ2-7; D not certain. In germline, CDR1 is WNHNN, CDR2 SYGVQD (reference sequence). The CDR3 spans 13 residues. The V and J ends lost 0 bases and 11 bases respectively, with 14 bases between them. The CDR3 here is CASSESPQMVKYF. CDR3 nucleotide sequence: TGCGCCAGCAGTGAGTCCCCCCAGATGGTTAAGTACTTC.

The table lists this clonotype with many counts. The chain links TRBV12-3 or TRBV12-4 to TRBJ2-2, with a weak D call TRBD1 (5 bases). V dropped 3 bases and J dropped 7 bases, with 15 bases sitting between them. CDR3 length equals 15 residues. Here the CDR3 reads CASSLTASKVGELFF. The CDR3 DNA reads as TGTGCCAGCAGTTTGACAGCGTCTAAGGTCGGGGAGCTGTTTTTT.

Ten or more counts support this clonotype. CDR3 nucleotides: TGCGCCAGCAGCTTTATAGGGCCAAACACCGGGGAGCTGTTTTTT. It is translated as CASSFIGPNTGELFF. The rearrangement joins TRBV5-1 to TRBJ2-2; no firm D call. V was shortened by 2 bases and J by 2 bases, with 10 bases between the two germline ends. In germline, CDR1 is SGHRS, CDR2 YFSETQ. The CDR3 spans 15 residues. Combining the CDR3 with reference TRBV5-1 and TRBJ2-2 gives the whole variable domain KAGVTQTPRYLIKTRGQQVTLSCSPISGHRSVSWYQQTPGQGLQFLFEYFSETQRNKGNFPGRFSGRQFSNSRSEMNVSTLELGDSALYLCASSFIGPNTGELFFGEGSRLTVL.

This chain connects TRBV7-8 to TRBJ1-2; tentative D call: TRBD1 (6 bases). The CDR3 sequence is 18 residues long. Trimming left V 0 bases short and J 4 bases short, with 21 bases between. Germline-derived CDR1 and CDR2 are SGHVS and FQNEAQ. The CDR3 loop is CASSLAGPEGGEVYGYTF. The CDR3 nucleotides are TGTGCCAGCAGCTTAGCCGGGCCTGAAGGGGGGGAGGTCTATGGCTACACCTTC. The complete variable domain, with remaining parts taken from reference TRBV7-8 and TRBJ1-2, reads GAGVSQSPRYKVAKRGQDVALRCDPISGHVSLFWYQQALGQGPEFLTYFQNEAQLDKSGLPSDRFFAERPEGSVSTLKIQRTQQEDSAVYLCASSLAGPEGGEVYGYTFGSGTRLTVV.

This clonotype has ten or more counts. V and J are TRBV6-1 and TRBJ2-7; 12 nucleotides match TRBD2. The CDR3 consists of 16 residues. Germline loops: CDR1 MNHNS, CDR2 SASEGT. V dropped 3 bases and J dropped 2; count of bases not matched to a gene: 5. The CDR3 spells CASSDTWTSGTYEQYF. DNA of the CDR3: TGTGCCAGCAGTGATACTTGGACTAGCGGGACCTACGAGCAGTACTTC.

Comments on this clonotype: One end of the junction fails to match germline, which may point to a read error. The gene calls are TRBV28 and TRBJ2-7, with a weak D call TRBD1 (6 bases). Germline lookup yields CDR1 MDHEN and CDR2 SYDVKM. The CDR3 has 13 amino acids. CDR3 loop: CASSSGQSYEQCF. The CDR3 DNA is TGTGCCAGCAGTTCCGGACAGTCCTACGAGCAGTGCTTC.

The table lists this clonotype with many counts. The V gene is TRBV18, the J gene TRBJ2-7; D might be TRBD1 (6 bases). CDR1 and CDR2 from the germline V gene are KGHSH and LQKENI. The CDR3 spans 14 residues. Trimming removed 2 bases from V and 2 bases from J, with 10 bases in between. DNA of the CDR3: TGTGCCAGCTCACCAGGACAGCGCACCTACGAGCAGTACTTC. It yields the protein CASSPGQRTYEQYF.

The rearrangement uses TRBV12-3 or TRBV12-4 and TRBJ1-6; weak D call: TRBD1 (5 bases). Between the trimmed V and J ends, which lost 1 base and 8 bases, there was a span of 15 bases. This CDR3 comprises 16 residues. CDR3 nucleotides: TGTGCCAGCAGTTTAGGGAATTTGGGGGGGTATTCACCCCTCCACTTT. It encodes CASSLGNLGGYSPLHF.